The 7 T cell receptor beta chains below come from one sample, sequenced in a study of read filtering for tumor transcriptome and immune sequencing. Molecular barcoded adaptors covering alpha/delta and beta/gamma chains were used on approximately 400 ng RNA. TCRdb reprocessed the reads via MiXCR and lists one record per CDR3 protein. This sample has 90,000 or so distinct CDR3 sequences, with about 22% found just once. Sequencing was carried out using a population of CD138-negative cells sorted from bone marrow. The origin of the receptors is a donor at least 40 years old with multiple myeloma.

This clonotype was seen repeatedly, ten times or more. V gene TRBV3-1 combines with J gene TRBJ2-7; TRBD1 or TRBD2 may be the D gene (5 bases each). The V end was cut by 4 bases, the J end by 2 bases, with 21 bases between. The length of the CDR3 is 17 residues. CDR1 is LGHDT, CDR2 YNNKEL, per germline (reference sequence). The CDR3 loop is CASSPPIGDPRTYEQYF. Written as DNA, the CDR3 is TGTGCCAGCAGCCCCCCAATCGGGGACCCAAGAACCTACGAGCAGTACTTC.

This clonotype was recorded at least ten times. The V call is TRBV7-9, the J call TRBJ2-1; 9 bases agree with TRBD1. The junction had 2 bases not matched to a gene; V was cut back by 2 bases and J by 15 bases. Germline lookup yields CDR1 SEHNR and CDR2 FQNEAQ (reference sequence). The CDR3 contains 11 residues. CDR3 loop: CASSLTGQGFF. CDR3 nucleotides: TGTGCCAGCAGCTTAACGGGACAGGGGTTCTTC.

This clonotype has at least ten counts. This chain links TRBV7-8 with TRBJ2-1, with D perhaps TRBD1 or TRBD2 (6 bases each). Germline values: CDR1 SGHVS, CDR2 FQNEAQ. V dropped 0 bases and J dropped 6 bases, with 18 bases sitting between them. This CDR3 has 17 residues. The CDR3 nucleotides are TGTGCCAGCAGCTTAGCCCGCCGGGGGCCCCGCGTCAATGAGCAGTTCTTC. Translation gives CASSLARRGPRVNEQFF. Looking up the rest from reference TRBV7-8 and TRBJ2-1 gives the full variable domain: GAGVSQSPRYKVAKRGQDVALRCDPISGHVSLFWYQQALGQGPEFLTYFQNEAQLDKSGLPSDRFFAERPEGSVSTLKIQRTQQEDSAVYLCASSLARRGPRVNEQFFGPGTRLTVL.

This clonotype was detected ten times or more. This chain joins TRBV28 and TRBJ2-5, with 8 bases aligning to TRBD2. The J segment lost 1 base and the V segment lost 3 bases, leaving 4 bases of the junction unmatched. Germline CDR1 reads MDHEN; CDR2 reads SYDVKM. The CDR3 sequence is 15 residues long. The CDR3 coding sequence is TGTGCCAGCAGTTTCGGAGCGGGGGCCCAAGAGACCCAGTACTTC. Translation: CASSFGAGAQETQYF.

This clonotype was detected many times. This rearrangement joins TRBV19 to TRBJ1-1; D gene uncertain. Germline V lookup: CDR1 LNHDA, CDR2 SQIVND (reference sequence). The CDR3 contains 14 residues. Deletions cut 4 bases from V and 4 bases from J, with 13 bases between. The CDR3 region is CASSTAISATEAFF. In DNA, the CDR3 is TGTGCCAGTAGTACCGCAATCTCGGCCACTGAAGCTTTCTTT.

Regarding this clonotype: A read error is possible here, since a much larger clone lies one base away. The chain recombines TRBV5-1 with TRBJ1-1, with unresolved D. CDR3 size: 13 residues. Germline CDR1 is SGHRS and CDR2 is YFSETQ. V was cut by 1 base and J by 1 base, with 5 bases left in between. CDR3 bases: TGCGCCAGCAGCTTGTATCAGAACACTGAAGCTTTCTTT. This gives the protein CASSLYQNTEAFF.

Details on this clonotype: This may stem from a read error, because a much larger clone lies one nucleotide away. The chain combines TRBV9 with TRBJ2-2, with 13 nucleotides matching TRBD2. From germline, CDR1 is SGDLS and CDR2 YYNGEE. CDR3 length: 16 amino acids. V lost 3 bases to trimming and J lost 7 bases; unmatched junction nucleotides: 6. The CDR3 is CASSATSGGRVGELFF. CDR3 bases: TGTGCCAGCAGCGCGACTAGCGGGGGGCGTGTCGGGGAGCTGTTTTTT.